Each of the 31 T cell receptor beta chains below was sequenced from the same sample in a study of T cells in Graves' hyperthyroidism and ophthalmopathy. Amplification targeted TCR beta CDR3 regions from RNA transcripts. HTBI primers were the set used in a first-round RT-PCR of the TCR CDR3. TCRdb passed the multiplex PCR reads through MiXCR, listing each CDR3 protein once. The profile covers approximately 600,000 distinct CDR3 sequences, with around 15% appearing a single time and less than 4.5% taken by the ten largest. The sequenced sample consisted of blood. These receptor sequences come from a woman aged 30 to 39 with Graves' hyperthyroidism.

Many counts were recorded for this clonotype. CDR3 sequence reads: CASRERGLARRETQYF. The CDR3 nucleotides are TGTGCCAGCAGGGAACGAGGACTCGCTAGGAGGGAGACCCAGTACTTC. The chain links TRBV3-1 to TRBJ2-5, with a weak D call TRBD2 (5 bases). This CDR3 is 16 amino acids long. The V end lost 6 bases, the J end lost 5 bases, and 22 bases lay between the germline ends. Germline CDR1 LGHDT, CDR2 YNNKEL (reference sequence).

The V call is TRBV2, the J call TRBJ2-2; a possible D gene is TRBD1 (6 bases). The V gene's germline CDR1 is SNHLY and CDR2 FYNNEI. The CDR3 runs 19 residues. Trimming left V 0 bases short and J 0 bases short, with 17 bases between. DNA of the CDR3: TGTGCCAGCAGTGAAGCGCCCCCAGGACAGATTACGAACACCGGGGAGCTGTTTTTT. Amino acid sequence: CASSEAPPGQITNTGELFF. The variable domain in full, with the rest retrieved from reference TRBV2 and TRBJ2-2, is EPEVTQTPSHQVTQMGQEVILRCVPISNHLYFYWYRQILGQKVEFLVSFYNNEISEKSEIFDDQFSVERPDGSNFTLKIRSTKLEDSAMYFCASSEAPPGQITNTGELFFGEGSRLTVL.

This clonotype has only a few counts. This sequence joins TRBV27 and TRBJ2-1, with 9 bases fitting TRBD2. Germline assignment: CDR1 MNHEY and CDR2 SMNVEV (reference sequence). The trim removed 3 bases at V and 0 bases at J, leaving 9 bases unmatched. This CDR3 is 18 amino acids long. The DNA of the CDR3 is TGTGCCAGCAGTTTTGAACTAGCGGGCATAAACTCCTACAATGAGCAGTTCTTC. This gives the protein CASSFELAGINSYNEQFF.

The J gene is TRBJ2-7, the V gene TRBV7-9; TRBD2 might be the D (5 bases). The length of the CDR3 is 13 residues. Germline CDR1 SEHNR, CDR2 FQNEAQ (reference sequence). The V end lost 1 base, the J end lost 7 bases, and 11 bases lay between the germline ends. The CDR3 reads CASSLESRGEQYF. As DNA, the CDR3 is TGTGCCAGCAGCTTAGAGAGCCGAGGGGAGCAGTACTTC.

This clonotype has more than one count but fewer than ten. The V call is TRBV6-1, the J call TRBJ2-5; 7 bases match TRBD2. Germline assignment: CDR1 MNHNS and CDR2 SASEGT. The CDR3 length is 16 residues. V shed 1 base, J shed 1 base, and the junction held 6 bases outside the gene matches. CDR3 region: CASSEGMGGFQETQYF. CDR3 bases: TGTGCCAGCAGTGAAGGAATGGGGGGGTTCCAAGAGACCCAGTACTTC.

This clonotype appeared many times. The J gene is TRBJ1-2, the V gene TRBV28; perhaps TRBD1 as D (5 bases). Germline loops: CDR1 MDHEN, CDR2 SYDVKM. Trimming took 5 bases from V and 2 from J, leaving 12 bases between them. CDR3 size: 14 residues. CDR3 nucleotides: TGTGCCAGCAGTCCCGCGGACACGAACTATGGCTACACCTTC. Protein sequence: CASSPADTNYGYTF.

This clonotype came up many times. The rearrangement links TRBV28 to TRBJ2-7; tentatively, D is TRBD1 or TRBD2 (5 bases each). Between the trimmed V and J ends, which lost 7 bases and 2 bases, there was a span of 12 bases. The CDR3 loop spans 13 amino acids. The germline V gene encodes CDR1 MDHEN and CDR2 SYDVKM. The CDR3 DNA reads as TGTGCCAGCACTCGGGACGCACCCTACGAGCAGTACTTC. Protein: CASTRDAPYEQYF. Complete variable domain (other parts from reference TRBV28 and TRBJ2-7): DVKVTQSSRYLVKRTGEKVFLECVQDMDHENMFWYRQDPGLGLRLIYFSYDVKMKEKGDIPEGYSVSREKKERFSLILESASTNQTSMYLCASTRDAPYEQYFGPGTRLTVT.

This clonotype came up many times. CDR3 bases: TGTGCCAGCAGCTTATGGGGGACTAGCTCCTCTAGCACAGATACGCAGTATTTT. This sequence encodes CASSLWGTSSSSTDTQYF. The chain joins TRBV7-3 to TRBJ2-3, with 9 bases lining up with TRBD2. The CDR3 is 18 amino acids. CDR1 is SGHTA and CDR2 is FQGTGA in the germline V gene. V shed 2 bases and J 0 bases; nucleotides not matched to a gene: 9.

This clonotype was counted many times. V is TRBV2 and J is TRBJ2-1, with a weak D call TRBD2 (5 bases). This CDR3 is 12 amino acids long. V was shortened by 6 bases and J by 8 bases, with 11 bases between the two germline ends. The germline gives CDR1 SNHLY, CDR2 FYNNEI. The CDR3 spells CASSVSVDEQFF. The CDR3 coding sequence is TGTGCCAGCAGCGTTAGCGTAGATGAGCAGTTCTTC. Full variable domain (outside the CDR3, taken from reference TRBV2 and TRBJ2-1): EPEVTQTPSHQVTQMGQEVILRCVPISNHLYFYWYRQILGQKVEFLVSFYNNEISEKSEIFDDQFSVERPDGSNFTLKIRSTKLEDSAMYFCASSVSVDEQFFGPGTRLTVL.

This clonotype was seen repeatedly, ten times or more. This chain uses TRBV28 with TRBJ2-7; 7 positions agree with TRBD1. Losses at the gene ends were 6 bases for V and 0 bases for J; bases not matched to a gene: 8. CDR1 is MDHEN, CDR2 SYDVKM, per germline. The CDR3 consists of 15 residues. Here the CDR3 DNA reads TGTGCCAGCAGCTCCACAGGGGCCTCCTCCTACGAGCAGTACTTC. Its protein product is CASSSTGASSYEQYF.

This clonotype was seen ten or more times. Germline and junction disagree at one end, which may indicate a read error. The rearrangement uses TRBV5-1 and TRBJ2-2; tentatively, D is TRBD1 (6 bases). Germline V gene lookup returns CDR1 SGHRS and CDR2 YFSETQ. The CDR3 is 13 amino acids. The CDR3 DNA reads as TGTGCCAGCAGCTCACAGGGTACCGGGGAGCTGTTTTTT. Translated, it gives CASSSQGTGELFF. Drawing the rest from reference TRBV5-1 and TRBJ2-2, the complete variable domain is KAGVTQTPRYLIKTRGQQVTLSCSPISGHRSVSWYQQTPGQGLQFLFEYFSETQRNKGNFPGRFSGRQFSNSRSEMNVSTLELGDSALYLCASSSQGTGELFFGEGSRLTVL.

The CDR3 sequence is CASSLGGEGYEQYF. CDR3 sequence (DNA): TGTGCCAGCAGCTTAGGGGGTGAGGGGTACGAGCAGTACTTC. The chain joins TRBV11-2 to TRBJ2-7; D tentatively fits TRBD1 or TRBD2 (5 bases each). V was clipped by 1 base and J by 4 bases, with 11 bases between them. This CDR3 spans 14 amino acids. Germline CDR1 is SGHAT and CDR2 is FQNNGV. Using reference TRBV11-2 and TRBJ2-7 for the parts outside the CDR3, the full variable domain is EAGVAQSPRYKIIEKRQSVAFWCNPISGHATLYWYQQILGQGPKLLIQFQNNGVVDDSQLPKDRFSAERLKGVDSTLKIQPAKLEDSAVYLCASSLGGEGYEQYFGPGTRLTVT.

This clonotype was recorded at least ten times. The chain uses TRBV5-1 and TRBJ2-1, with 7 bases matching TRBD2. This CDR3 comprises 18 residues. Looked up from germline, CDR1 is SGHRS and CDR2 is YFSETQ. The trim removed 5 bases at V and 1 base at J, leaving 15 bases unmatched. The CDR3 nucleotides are TGCGCCAGCAGACGTGTGGCGGGAGATGTTTTGTCCTACAATGAGCAGTTCTTC. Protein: CASRRVAGDVLSYNEQFF.

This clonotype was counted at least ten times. The DNA of the CDR3 is TGCAGTGCTAGAGATTTTGGGACAGTGTATGGCTACACCTTC. The encoded protein is CSARDFGTVYGYTF. The genes are TRBV20-1 and TRBJ1-2; 7 positions match TRBD1. The CDR3 is 14 residues long. V was pared by 0 bases and J by 5 bases, with 6 bases of the junction left unmatched. CDR1 is DFQATT and CDR2 is SNEGSKA in the germline V gene (reference sequence).

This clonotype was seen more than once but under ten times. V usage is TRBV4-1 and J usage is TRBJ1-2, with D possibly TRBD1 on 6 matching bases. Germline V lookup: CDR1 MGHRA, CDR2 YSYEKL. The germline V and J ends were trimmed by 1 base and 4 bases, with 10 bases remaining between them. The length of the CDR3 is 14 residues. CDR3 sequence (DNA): TGCGCCAGCAGCCAAGTGGCAGGGGTCTATGGCTACACCTTC. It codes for CASSQVAGVYGYTF.

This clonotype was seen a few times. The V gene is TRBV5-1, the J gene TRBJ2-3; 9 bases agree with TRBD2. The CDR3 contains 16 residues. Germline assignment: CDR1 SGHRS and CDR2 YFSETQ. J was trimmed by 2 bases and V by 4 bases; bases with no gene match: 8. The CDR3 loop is CASSQSLAGITDTQYF. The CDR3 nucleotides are TGCGCCAGCAGCCAGTCACTAGCGGGTATCACAGATACGCAGTATTTT.

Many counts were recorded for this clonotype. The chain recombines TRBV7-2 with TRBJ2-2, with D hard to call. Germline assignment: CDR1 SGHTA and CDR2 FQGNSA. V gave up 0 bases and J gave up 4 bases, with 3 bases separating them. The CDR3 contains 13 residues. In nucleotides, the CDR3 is TGTGCCAGCAGCTTAGCGCTCACCGGGGAGCTGTTTTTT. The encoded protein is CASSLALTGELFF.

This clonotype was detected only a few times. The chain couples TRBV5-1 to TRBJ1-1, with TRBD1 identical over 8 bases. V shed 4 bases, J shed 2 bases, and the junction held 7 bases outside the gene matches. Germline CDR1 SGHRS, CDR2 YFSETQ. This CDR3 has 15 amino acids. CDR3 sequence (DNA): TGCGCCAGCAGCCCGGAGACAGGGGCCAACACTGAAGCTTTCTTT. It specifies CASSPETGANTEAFF.

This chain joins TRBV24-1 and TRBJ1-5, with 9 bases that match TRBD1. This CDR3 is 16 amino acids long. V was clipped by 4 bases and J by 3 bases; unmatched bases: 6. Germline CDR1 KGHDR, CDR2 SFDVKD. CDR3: CATSDVGQGNNQPQHF. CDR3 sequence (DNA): TGTGCCACCAGTGACGTGGGACAGGGTAACAATCAGCCCCAGCATTTT.

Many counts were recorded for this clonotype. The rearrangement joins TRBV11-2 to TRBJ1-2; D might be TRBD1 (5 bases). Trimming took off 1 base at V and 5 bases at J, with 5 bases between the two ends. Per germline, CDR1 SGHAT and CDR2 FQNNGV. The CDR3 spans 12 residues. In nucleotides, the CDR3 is TGTGCCAGCAGCTTAGCAGGGTATGGCTACACCTTC. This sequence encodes CASSLAGYGYTF.

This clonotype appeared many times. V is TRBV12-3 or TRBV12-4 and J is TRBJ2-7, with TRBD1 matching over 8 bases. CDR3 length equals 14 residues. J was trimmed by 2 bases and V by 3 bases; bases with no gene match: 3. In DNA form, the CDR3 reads TGTGCCAGCAGTTTCCAGGGGGCCCCCTACGAGCAGTACTTC. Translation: CASSFQGAPYEQYF.

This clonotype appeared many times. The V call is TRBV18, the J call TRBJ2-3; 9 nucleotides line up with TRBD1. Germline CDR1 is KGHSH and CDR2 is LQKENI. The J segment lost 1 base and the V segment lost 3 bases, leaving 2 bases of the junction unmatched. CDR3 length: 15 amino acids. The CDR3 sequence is CASSPRTGGTDTQYF. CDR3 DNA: TGTGCCAGCTCACCCAGGACAGGGGGCACAGATACGCAGTATTTT.

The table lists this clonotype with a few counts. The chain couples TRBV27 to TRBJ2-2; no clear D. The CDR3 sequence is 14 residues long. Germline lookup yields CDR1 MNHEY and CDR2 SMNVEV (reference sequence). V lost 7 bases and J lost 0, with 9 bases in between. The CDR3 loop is CASTIQPNTGELFF. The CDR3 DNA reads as TGTGCCAGCACCATACAACCGAACACCGGGGAGCTGTTTTTT.

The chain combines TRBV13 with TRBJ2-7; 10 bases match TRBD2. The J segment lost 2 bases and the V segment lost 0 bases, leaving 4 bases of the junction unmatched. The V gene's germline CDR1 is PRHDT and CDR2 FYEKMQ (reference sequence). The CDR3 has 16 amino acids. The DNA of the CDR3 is TGTGCCAGCAGCTTAGGGGCGAGCGGGAGGGCCTACGAGCAGTACTTC. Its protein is CASSLGASGRAYEQYF.

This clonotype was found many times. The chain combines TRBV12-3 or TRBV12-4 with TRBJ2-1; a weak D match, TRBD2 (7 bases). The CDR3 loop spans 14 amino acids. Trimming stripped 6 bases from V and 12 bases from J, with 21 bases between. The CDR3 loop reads CASSLGTPRGGQFF. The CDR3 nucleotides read TGTGCCAGCAGCCTCGGGACACCCCGCGGGGGGCAGTTCTTC.

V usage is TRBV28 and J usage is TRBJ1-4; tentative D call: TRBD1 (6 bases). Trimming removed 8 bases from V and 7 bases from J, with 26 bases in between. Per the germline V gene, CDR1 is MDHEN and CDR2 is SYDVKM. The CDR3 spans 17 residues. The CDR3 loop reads CASSLTGLWMLPEKLFF. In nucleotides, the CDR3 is TGTGCCAGCTCCTTAACAGGGTTATGGATGCTCCCTGAAAAACTGTTTTTT.

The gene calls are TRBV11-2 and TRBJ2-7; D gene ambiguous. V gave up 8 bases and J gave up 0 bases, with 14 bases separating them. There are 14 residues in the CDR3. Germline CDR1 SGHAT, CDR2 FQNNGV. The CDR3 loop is CASDLGSFSYEQYF. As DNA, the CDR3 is TGTGCCAGCGACCTGGGCAGTTTCTCCTACGAGCAGTACTTC.

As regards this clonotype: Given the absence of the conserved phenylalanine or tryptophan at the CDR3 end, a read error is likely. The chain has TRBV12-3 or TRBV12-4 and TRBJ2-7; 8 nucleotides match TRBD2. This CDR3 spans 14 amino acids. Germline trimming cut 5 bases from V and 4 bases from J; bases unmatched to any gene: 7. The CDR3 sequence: CASSPRTGGYEQYL. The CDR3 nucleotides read TGTGCCAGCAGTCCAAGGACGGGGGGGTACGAGCAGTACCTC.

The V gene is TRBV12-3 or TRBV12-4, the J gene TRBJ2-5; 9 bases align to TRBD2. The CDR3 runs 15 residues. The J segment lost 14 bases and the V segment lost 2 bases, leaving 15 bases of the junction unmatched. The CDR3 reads CASSLSGGSGRTHYF. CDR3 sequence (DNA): TGTGCCAGCAGTTTATCGGGGGGTAGCGGGAGAACACACTACTTC.

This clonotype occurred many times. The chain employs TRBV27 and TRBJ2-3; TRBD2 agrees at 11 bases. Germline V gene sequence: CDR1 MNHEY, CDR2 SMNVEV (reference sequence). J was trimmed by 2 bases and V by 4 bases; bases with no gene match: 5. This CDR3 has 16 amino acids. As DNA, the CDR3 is TGTGCCAGCAGTTATCAGGGACTAGCGGCCACAGATACGCAGTATTTT. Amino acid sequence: CASSYQGLAATDTQYF.

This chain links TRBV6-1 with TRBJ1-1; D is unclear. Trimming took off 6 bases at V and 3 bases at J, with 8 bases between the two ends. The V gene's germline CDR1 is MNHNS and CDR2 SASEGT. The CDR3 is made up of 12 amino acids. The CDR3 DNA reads TGTGCCAGCAGGGGGTTGTACACTGAAGCTTTCTTT. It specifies CASRGLYTEAFF.